A single sample is the source of the 32 T cell receptor beta chains below, sequenced in a study of cytomegalovirus exposure and HLA in healthy donors. TCRdb keeps only in-frame clones here, not all; method: immunoSEQ multiplex PCR. The repertoire holds 150,000 to 200,000 clones, with about 86% as singletons. The specimen was PBMCs. These receptors were obtained from a woman aged 25-40 years in good health and CMV-seronegative.

This clone was seen just once. The gene calls are TRBV19 and TRBJ1-1, with D possibly matching TRBD1 (6 bases). Trimming removed 8 bases from V and 1 base from J, with 11 bases in between. The CDR3 totals 13 residues. Germline CDR1 LNHDA, CDR2 SQIVND (reference sequence). The CDR3: CASAQGPNTEAFF. The CDR3 coding sequence is TGTGCCAGTGCACAGGGACCGAACACTGAAGCTTTCTTT.

The chain links TRBV30 to TRBJ2-5; D possibly corresponds to TRBD2 (6 bases). Trimming took 2 bases from V and 0 from J, leaving 25 bases between them. Germline CDR1 is GTSNPN and CDR2 is SVGIG (reference sequence). The CDR3 totals 19 residues. The DNA of the CDR3 is TGTGCCTGGAGTTTTGGGCAGGGCGGGGTGGCCCGGCACCAAGAGACCCAGTACTTC. Amino acid sequence: CAWSFGQGGVARHQETQYF.

The CDR3 region is CAISGTSGRDNEQFF. Here the CDR3 DNA reads TGTGCCATCAGTGGCACTAGCGGGAGGGACAATGAGCAGTTCTTC. V is TRBV10-3 and J is TRBJ2-1, with 13 bases identical to TRBD2. CDR1 and CDR2 (germline): ENHRY, SYGVKD. V lost 4 bases to trimming and J lost 5 bases; unmatched junction nucleotides: 2. The CDR3 has 15 residues.

In regard to this clone: The sample carries other DNA sequences with the same CDR3. The CDR3 region has the DNA TGCGCCAGCAGCTTGGGGGGGCTGAACACTGAAGCTTTCTTT. It specifies CASSLGGLNTEAFF. This sequence joins TRBV5-1 and TRBJ1-1; perhaps TRBD1 as D (6 bases). This CDR3 spans 14 amino acids. CDR1 is SGHRS and CDR2 is YFSETQ in the germline V gene. Trimming left V 0 bases short and J 0 bases short, with 6 bases between.

The V and J genes are TRBV19 and TRBJ1-1; perhaps TRBD1 as D (6 bases). The CDR3 runs to 12 residues. Germline CDR1 and CDR2: LNHDA and SQIVND (reference sequence). V lost 1 base to trimming and J lost 6 bases, with 6 bases between them. Here the CDR3 reads CASSIGTAEAFF. CDR3 in DNA: TGTGCCAGTAGTATAGGGACAGCTGAAGCTTTCTTT.

Turning to this clone: This CDR3 is also generated by other DNA sequences in the sample. The genes are TRBV6-1 and TRBJ2-7; weak D call: TRBD2 (5 bases). The CDR3 length is 11 residues. V was shortened by 7 bases and J by 4 bases, with 8 bases between the two germline ends. Germline V CDR1 and CDR2: MNHNS, SASEGT. The CDR3 nucleotides read TGTGCCAGCACCCTAGCTTACGAGCAGTACTTC. Translated, it gives CASTLAYEQYF.

V usage is TRBV4-3 and J usage is TRBJ2-7, with 9 positions matching TRBD1. Germline CDR1 reads LGHNA; CDR2 reads YSLEER. CDR3 size: 14 residues. V gave up 4 bases and J gave up 5 bases; unmatched junction bases: 6. In DNA, the CDR3 is TGCGCCAGCAGCCCCGGGACAGGGCCCCACGAGCAGTACTTC. The encoded protein is CASSPGTGPHEQYF.

J is TRBJ1-2 and V is TRBV27; TRBD1 agrees at 7 bases. The length of the CDR3 is 11 residues. Trimming removed 5 bases from V and 8 bases from J; junction bases left unmatched: 2. Germline loops: CDR1 MNHEY, CDR2 SMNVEV (reference sequence). CDR3 region: CASSAGQGYTF. Here the CDR3 DNA reads TGTGCCAGCAGTGCGGGACAGGGCTACACCTTC.

CDR3 sequence reads: CASSLAGQRYSGNTIYF. For the CDR3, the DNA is TGTGCCAGCAGTTTAGCGGGACAGCGCTATTCTGGAAACACCATATATTTT. This rearrangement joins TRBV28 to TRBJ1-3, with 7 bases fitting TRBD1. The V and J ends lost 2 bases and 1 base, in that order; junction bases with no gene match: 8. The CDR3 length is 17 residues. Germline-derived CDR1 and CDR2 are MDHEN and SYDVKM.

The V and J genes are TRBV12-5 and TRBJ2-7; unclear D gene. The germline V gene encodes CDR1 LGHNT and CDR2 FRNRAP. The CDR3 is 15 residues long. V was trimmed by 1 base and J by 3 bases, leaving 13 bases between them. CDR3 in amino acids: CASGLANSFGYEQYF. For the CDR3, the DNA is TGTGCTAGTGGTTTGGCGAACTCATTCGGCTACGAGCAGTACTTC.

This clone was counted once. The chain employs TRBV7-9 and TRBJ2-1, with a tentative D call TRBD1 (5 bases). Germline CDR1 and CDR2: SEHNR and FQNEAQ (reference sequence). V lost 5 bases and J 0 bases, leaving 14 bases between the germline ends. The length of the CDR3 is 16 residues. CDR3 nucleotide sequence: TGTGCCAGCAGCCAAACCAGGGCGAGCTCCTACAATGAGCAGTTCTTC. Protein: CASSQTRASSYNEQFF.

The chain is built from TRBV28 and TRBJ2-1, with D maybe TRBD1 (6 bases). CDR3 length equals 15 residues. Germline V gives CDR1 MDHEN, CDR2 SYDVKM. V was cut by 4 bases and J by 3 bases, with 13 bases left in between. The CDR3: CASSSTGTNYNEQFF. The DNA for the CDR3 is TGTGCCAGCAGTTCCACCGGGACAAACTACAATGAGCAGTTCTTC.

The CDR3 DNA reads TGTGCCAGCAGAGGACTAGCGAGCTCCTACGAGCAGTACTTC. Protein: CASRGLASSYEQYF. The chain recombines TRBV28 with TRBJ2-7; 9 bases agree with TRBD2. V was pared by 6 bases and J by 0 bases, with 3 bases of the junction left unmatched. The CDR3 extends over 14 amino acids. The germline CDR1 and CDR2 sequences are MDHEN and SYDVKM.

The chain recombines TRBV29-1 with TRBJ2-2; D call uncertain. Germline V gene lookup returns CDR1 SQVTM and CDR2 ANQGSEA. This CDR3 is 13 amino acids long. Trimming stripped 3 bases from V and 3 bases from J, with 8 bases between. Here the CDR3 reads CSVDAGYTGELFF. CDR3 nucleotide sequence: TGCAGCGTTGACGCCGGGTACACCGGGGAGCTGTTTTTT.

This clone was found once. This chain links TRBV19 with TRBJ1-6, with unresolved D. Trimming pared 4 bases from V and 6 bases from J, leaving 10 bases between. This CDR3 is 14 amino acids long. The germline V gene encodes CDR1 LNHDA and CDR2 SQIVND (reference sequence). CDR3 sequence: CASSTREVNSPLHF. In DNA, the CDR3 is TGTGCCAGTAGTACTCGTGAGGTTAATTCACCCCTCCACTTT.

The V and J genes are TRBV2 and TRBJ2-3, with D tentatively TRBD2 (6 bases). This CDR3 contains 13 residues. Germline-derived CDR1 and CDR2 are SNHLY and FYNNEI. V dropped 9 bases and J dropped 4 bases, with 14 bases sitting between them. CDR3: CASNLGSSDTQYF. CDR3 in DNA: TGTGCCAGTAATCTCGGGAGCTCAGATACGCAGTATTTT.

The chain recombines TRBV5-1 with TRBJ2-3; 9 bases line up with TRBD2. The germline V gene has CDR1 SGHRS and CDR2 YFSETQ. The CDR3 contains 14 residues. V trimming: 5 bases; J trimming: 4 bases; junction bases outside the gene matches: 5. The CDR3 sequence is CASRAGGPADTQYF. The CDR3 DNA reads TGCGCCAGCAGGGCGGGGGGGCCCGCAGATACGCAGTATTTT.

The CDR3, as DNA: TGTGCCAGCAGCTCGACACTCTATGCCGATGAGCAGTTCTTC. Protein product: CASSSTLYADEQFF. The chain uses TRBV5-6 and TRBJ2-1; no reliable D call. There are 14 residues in the CDR3. Germline CDR1 reads SGHDT; CDR2 reads YYEEEE. V lost 3 bases to trimming and J lost 8 bases, with 15 bases between them. The full variable domain, rest sourced from reference TRBV5-6 and TRBJ2-1, is DAGVTQSPTHLIKTRGQQVTLRCSPKSGHDTVSWYQQALGQGPQFIFQYYEEEERQRGNFPDRFSGHQFPNYSSELNVNALLLGDSALYLCASSSTLYADEQFFGPGTRLTVL.

The chain uses TRBV27 and TRBJ2-7; 7 nucleotides line up with TRBD2. Trimming cost V 6 bases and J 0 bases; bases outside gene matches: 5. Germline V lookup: CDR1 MNHEY, CDR2 SMNVEV (reference sequence). The CDR3 extends over 14 amino acids. CDR3 loop: CASSPSGSSYEQYF. The CDR3 DNA is TGTGCCAGCAGCCCTAGCGGTAGCTCCTACGAGCAGTACTTC.

This clone was detected only a few times. J is TRBJ1-2 and V is TRBV11-2, with TRBD1 as a possible D gene (6 bases). The CDR3 has 15 residues. The germline CDR1 and CDR2 sequences are SGHAT and FQNNGV. V dropped 3 bases and J dropped 5 bases, with 16 bases sitting between them. The DNA of the CDR3 is TGTGCCAGCAGCTTGTTACAGGGAACTTCTTATGGCTACACCTTC. It encodes CASSLLQGTSYGYTF.

There are a few counts of this clone. The chain couples TRBV6-6 to TRBJ1-5; possible D gene TRBD1, 6 bases. This CDR3 region has 14 residues. Germline assignment: CDR1 MNHNY and CDR2 SVGAGI (reference sequence). Trimming removed 6 bases from V and 3 bases from J, with 12 bases in between. CDR3 sequence (DNA): TGTGCCAGCAGCCTACAGGGAATCAATCAGCCCCAGCATTTT. Translation: CASSLQGINQPQHF.

The V gene is TRBV5-6, the J gene TRBJ1-6; a possible D gene is TRBD1 (5 bases). CDR1 and CDR2 from the germline V gene are SGHDT and YYEEEE. V lost 1 base to trimming and J lost 12 bases, with 20 bases between them. CDR3 size: 16 residues. In nucleotides, the CDR3 is TGTGCCAGCAGCTTGTCCCGGGGGACGGGATTGAGACCCCTCCACTTT. Translating gives CASSLSRGTGLRPLHF.

V and J are TRBV29-1 and TRBJ2-7, with a weak D call TRBD2 (6 bases). The CDR3 consists of 12 residues. V lost 5 bases, J lost 2 bases, and 10 bases lay in between. From germline, CDR1 is SQVTM and CDR2 ANQGSEA. CDR3 coding DNA: TGCAGCGTTAGCGGGTCTACCTACGAGCAGTACTTC. Protein sequence: CSVSGSTYEQYF.

The chain carries TRBV11-2 and TRBJ1-2; TRBD1 might be the D (6 bases). The CDR3 totals 16 residues. Germline CDR1 is SGHAT and CDR2 is FQNNGV. Trimming took off 5 bases at V and 7 bases at J, with 23 bases between the two ends. CDR3 loop: CASSLLLGGQGGGYTF. The CDR3 nucleotides are TGTGCCAGCAGCCTACTTTTGGGGGGGCAGGGAGGTGGCTACACCTTC.

The rearrangement uses TRBV9 and TRBJ2-2; 7 nucleotides match TRBD2. The CDR3 loop spans 17 amino acids. Trimming at V came to 0 bases and at J to 0 bases, leaving 5 bases not matched to a gene. The germline gives CDR1 SGDLS, CDR2 YYNGEE. CDR3: CASSVEWGGANTGELFF. As DNA, the CDR3 is TGTGCCAGCAGCGTAGAATGGGGGGGAGCGAACACCGGGGAGCTGTTTTTT.

The V call is TRBV27, the J call TRBJ1-4, with TRBD1 matching over 12 bases. Germline CDR1 and CDR2: MNHEY and SMNVEV (reference sequence). This CDR3 has 16 residues. Losses at the gene ends were 6 bases for V and 6 bases for J; bases not matched to a gene: 8. CDR3 sequence: CASRGQGAGGDEKLFF. The CDR3 DNA sequence: TGTGCCAGCAGGGGACAGGGGGCAGGAGGTGATGAAAAACTGTTTTTT.

The chain couples TRBV5-1 to TRBJ1-2; D unclear. Germline V gene data show CDR1 as SGHRS and CDR2 as YFSETQ. The germline V and J ends were trimmed by 5 bases and 8 bases, with 25 bases remaining between them. The CDR3 extends over 16 amino acids. The DNA of the CDR3 is TGCGCCAGCAGACCTACACGGGGAACCTTCGACGGGGGCTACACCTTC. Translated, it gives CASRPTRGTFDGGYTF.

This sequence joins TRBV2 and TRBJ2-3; D is uncertain. The CDR3 loop spans 15 amino acids. Trimming stripped 8 bases from V and 5 bases from J, with 20 bases between. Germline lookup yields CDR1 SNHLY and CDR2 FYNNEI. As DNA, the CDR3 is TGTGCCAGCTCTATGGGCAGTACCTATGAAGATACGCAGTATTTT. Its protein is CASSMGSTYEDTQYF. The full variable domain, with the rest looked up from reference TRBV2 and TRBJ2-3, is EPEVTQTPSHQVTQMGQEVILRCVPISNHLYFYWYRQILGQKVEFLVSFYNNEISEKSEIFDDQFSVERPDGSNFTLKIRSTKLEDSAMYFCASSMGSTYEDTQYFGPGTRLTVL.

V usage is TRBV28 and J usage is TRBJ2-7; unclear D gene. Looked up from germline, CDR1 is MDHEN and CDR2 is SYDVKM. The CDR3 is 15 residues long. The V and J ends lost 2 bases and 2 bases respectively, with 13 bases between them. The CDR3 here is CASSLPLGGAYEQYF. Here the CDR3 DNA reads TGTGCCAGCAGTTTACCCCTAGGCGGAGCCTACGAGCAGTACTTC. The full variable domain, completed using reference TRBV28 and TRBJ2-7, is DVKVTQSSRYLVKRTGEKVFLECVQDMDHENMFWYRQDPGLGLRLIYFSYDVKMKEKGDIPEGYSVSREKKERFSLILESASTNQTSMYLCASSLPLGGAYEQYFGPGTRLTVT.

This sequence joins TRBV28 and TRBJ1-3; D is unresolved. This CDR3 region has 15 residues. V shed 6 bases and J shed 7 bases, with 19 bases lying between them. Germline V gene sequence: CDR1 MDHEN, CDR2 SYDVKM. The CDR3: CASSPPRALGNTIYF. The CDR3 DNA is TGTGCCAGCAGCCCACCGCGGGCACTGGGGAACACCATATATTTT.

Only one count was recorded for this clone. The genes are TRBV4-2 and TRBJ2-3, with D hard to call. Germline lookup yields CDR1 LGHNA and CDR2 YNFKEQ. This CDR3 has 17 residues. Trimming shortened V by 0 bases and J by 2 bases, and 15 bases separated the two germline ends. Here the CDR3 reads CASSQEAWQSPTDTQYF. In nucleotides, the CDR3 is TGTGCCAGCAGCCAAGAGGCTTGGCAATCCCCCACAGATACGCAGTATTTT.

J is TRBJ2-1 and V is TRBV5-1; 13 bases are shared with TRBD2. Losses at the gene ends were 4 bases for V and 7 bases for J; bases not matched to a gene: 8. The CDR3 covers 16 residues. CDR1 is SGHRS and CDR2 is YFSETQ in the germline V gene. The CDR3 coding sequence is TGCGCCAGCAGCCTCGGACTAGCGGGGGATTTTAATGAGCAGTTCTTC. Its translation: CASSLGLAGDFNEQFF.